This TCR beta chain was retrieved from a study of vaccination effects on CD4 cells after COVID-19. To note about this clone: Its target is unknown.

TCRdb keeps only in-frame clones here, not all; method: immunoSEQ multiplex PCR. In the table there are about 80,000 clones, about three quarters of which are singletons. Pools of viral peptides were used by the ViraFEST assay to expand antigen-specific CD4+ T cells ahead of sequencing. Having been cultured for 10 days, the cells underwent CD4+ T cell isolation. Each person got two doses of an mRNA SARS-CoV-2 vaccine, BNT162b2 or mRNA-1273. Trimming left V 6 bases short and J 3 bases short, with 12 bases between. Germline V gives CDR1 LNHNV, CDR2 YYDKDF (reference sequence). This CDR3 contains 14 residues.

This clonotype originated in a human donor who received a COVID-19 vaccine. Sequences were derived from CD4+ T cells from PBMCs cultured with HCoV-OC43 spike peptides, sampled after COVID-19 vaccination. Noted subset: HCoV-OC43 spike overlapping peptide pool stimulation. This chain connects TRBV15 to TRBJ2-1; weak D call: TRBD1 (5 bases). The DNA of the CDR3 is TGTGCCACCAGGAGACAGACCATCTACAATGAGCAGTTCTTC. It specifies CATRRQTIYNEQFF.